Listed below are T cell receptor beta chains from one sample, sequenced in a study of cytomegalovirus exposure and HLA in healthy donors. Only in-frame clones appear in the TCRdb table, and some are missing; sequencing was by immunoSEQ multiplex PCR. The sample yields under 85,000 clones, around four fifths seen once. Sequencing used PBMCs. The receptors here all came from a woman in her twenties or thirties in good health and CMV-seronegative. CDR3s include the opening cysteine and the closing phenylalanine or tryptophan. A D gene is named only where the DNA matches it firmly. Not every row has a clone size; where given, it reads once, few, many or a size class.

d_call: NA; j_call: TRBJ2-7; v_call: TRBV19; clone_size: NA; cdr3_aa: CASRAGPYEQYF; cdr3_nt: TGTGCCAGTAGGGCAGGGCCCTACGAGCAGTACTTC
d_call: TRBD1; j_call: TRBJ2-7; v_call: TRBV4-1; clone_size: NA; cdr3_aa: CASSQRQGVTYEQYF; cdr3_nt: TGCGCCAGCAGCCAAAGGCAGGGGGTGACCTACGAGCAGTACTTC
d_call: NA; j_call: TRBJ1-1; v_call: TRBV28; clone_size: NA; cdr3_aa: CASNPPPVITEAFF; cdr3_nt: TGTGCCAGCAACCCACCGCCAGTAATAACTGAAGCTTTCTTT
d_call: NA; j_call: TRBJ2-2; v_call: TRBV10-1; clone_size: NA; cdr3_aa: CASSESVGQNTGELFF; cdr3_nt: TGCGCCAGCAGTGAGTCGGTCGGACAGAACACCGGGGAGCTGTTTTTT
d_call: NA; j_call: TRBJ2-1; v_call: TRBV11-2; clone_size: NA; cdr3_aa: CASSSWTPHNEQFF; cdr3_nt: TGTGCCAGCAGCTCCTGGACTCCCCACAATGAGCAGTTCTTC
d_call: TRBD1; j_call: TRBJ2-7; v_call: TRBV4-1; clone_size: few; cdr3_aa: CASSHGGGTGRYEQYF; cdr3_nt: TGCGCCAGCAGCCACGGAGGTGGGACAGGGCGATACGAGCAGTACTTC
d_call: NA; j_call: TRBJ1-5; v_call: TRBV6-1; clone_size: NA; cdr3_aa: CASPPASGGSQPQHF; cdr3_nt: TGTGCCAGTCCCCCTGCCTCCGGGGGGAGTCAGCCCCAGCATTTT
d_call: TRBD1; j_call: TRBJ1-2; v_call: TRBV29-1; clone_size: NA; cdr3_aa: CSVEDTTGLSYGYTF; cdr3_nt: TGCAGCGTTGAAGATACGACAGGGCTTAGCTATGGCTACACCTTC
d_call: NA; j_call: TRBJ2-1; v_call: TRBV30; clone_size: NA; cdr3_aa: CAWSIDEQFF; cdr3_nt: TGTGCCTGGAGCATAGATGAGCAGTTCTTC
d_call: NA; j_call: TRBJ2-5; v_call: TRBV30; clone_size: NA; cdr3_aa: CAWSVRRAETQYF; cdr3_nt: TGTGCCTGGAGTGTAAGGAGAGCAGAGACCCAGTACTTC
d_call: NA; j_call: TRBJ2-3; v_call: TRBV7-8; clone_size: NA; cdr3_aa: CASSLAGISGTQYF; cdr3_nt: TGTGCCAGCAGCTTAGCGGGGATCTCAGGGACGCAGTATTTT
d_call: NA; j_call: TRBJ1-1; v_call: TRBV7-2; clone_size: NA; cdr3_aa: CASSLGQRLNTEAFF; cdr3_nt: TGTGCCAGCAGCTTAGGACAGAGATTGAACACTGAAGCTTTCTTT
d_call: TRBD1; j_call: TRBJ2-1; v_call: TRBV4-2; clone_size: NA; cdr3_aa: CASTSYWTGQGYNEQFF; cdr3_nt: TGTGCCAGCACCTCCTACTGGACCGGACAGGGCTACAATGAGCAGTTCTTC
d_call: TRBD1; j_call: TRBJ1-1; v_call: TRBV30; clone_size: NA; cdr3_aa: CAWSPETGREAFF; cdr3_nt: TGTGCCTGGAGTCCAGAGACAGGGCGTGAAGCTTTCTTT
d_call: NA; j_call: TRBJ1-6; v_call: TRBV28; clone_size: NA; cdr3_aa: CASSPTRLLNGSPLHF; cdr3_nt: TGTGCCAGCAGCCCTACTAGACTCTTAAACGGTTCACCCCTCCACTTT
d_call: NA; j_call: TRBJ1-1; v_call: TRBV10-1; clone_size: NA; cdr3_aa: CASSRGGYTEAFF; cdr3_nt: TGCGCCAGCTCCCGGGGGGGATATACTGAAGCTTTCTTT
d_call: NA; j_call: TRBJ1-1; v_call: TRBV7-9; clone_size: NA; cdr3_aa: CASSLDRLTEAFF; cdr3_nt: TGTGCCAGCAGCCTCGACAGACTCACTGAAGCTTTCTTT
d_call: NA; j_call: TRBJ1-1; v_call: TRBV18; clone_size: NA; cdr3_aa: CASSLGLQNTEAFF; cdr3_nt: TGTGCCAGCTCACTGGGACTTCAGAACACTGAAGCTTTCTTT
d_call: TRBD2; j_call: TRBJ2-7; v_call: TRBV28; clone_size: NA; cdr3_aa: CASSPWTSGTYEQYF; cdr3_nt: TGTGCCAGCAGTCCATGGACTAGCGGCACCTACGAGCAGTACTTC
d_call: TRBD2; j_call: TRBJ2-3; v_call: TRBV10-3; clone_size: few; cdr3_aa: CAARTSGGHITDTQYF; cdr3_nt: TGTGCCGCCCGGACTAGCGGGGGACACATCACAGATACGCAGTATTTT
d_call: NA; j_call: TRBJ1-1; v_call: TRBV10-1; clone_size: NA; cdr3_aa: CASSGSSYTEAFF; cdr3_nt: TGCGCCAGCAGCGGGAGCAGCTACACTGAAGCTTTCTTT
d_call: TRBD2; j_call: TRBJ2-4; v_call: TRBV7-2; clone_size: once; cdr3_aa: CASSLGAGGPRNIQYF; cdr3_nt: TGTGCCAGCAGCTTAGGGGCGGGGGGGCCCCGGAACATTCAGTACTTC
d_call: NA; j_call: TRBJ1-1; v_call: TRBV30; clone_size: NA; cdr3_aa: CAWKVQLNTEAFF; cdr3_nt: TGTGCCTGGAAGGTACAACTAAACACTGAAGCTTTCTTT
d_call: NA; j_call: TRBJ1-2; v_call: TRBV10-2; clone_size: NA; cdr3_aa: CASSEYRGTNYGYTF; cdr3_nt: TGCGCCAGCAGTGAGTATAGGGGGACCAACTATGGCTACACCTTC
d_call: NA; j_call: TRBJ1-5; v_call: TRBV19; clone_size: NA; cdr3_aa: CASSTGEGQPQHF; cdr3_nt: TGTGCCAGTAGTACCGGGGAGGGACAGCCCCAGCATTTT
d_call: TRBD2; j_call: TRBJ2-1; v_call: TRBV4-1; clone_size: NA; cdr3_aa: CASSHEPLAGGPYNEQFF; cdr3_nt: TGCGCCAGCAGCCACGAACCCCTAGCGGGAGGTCCCTACAATGAGCAGTTCTTC
d_call: NA; j_call: TRBJ2-7; v_call: TRBV6-1; clone_size: NA; cdr3_aa: CASSEAQSSYEQYF; cdr3_nt: TGTGCCAGCAGTGAAGCGCAGTCGTCCTACGAGCAGTACTTC
d_call: NA; j_call: TRBJ1-1; v_call: TRBV19; clone_size: NA; cdr3_aa: CASSIPLGAFF; cdr3_nt: TGTGCCAGTAGTATCCCTCTCGGAGCTTTCTTT
d_call: NA; j_call: TRBJ2-7; v_call: TRBV30; clone_size: NA; cdr3_aa: CAWSVRAGGFSYEQYF; cdr3_nt: TGTGCCTGGAGTGTACGGGCGGGTGGTTTCTCCTACGAGCAGTACTTC
d_call: NA; j_call: TRBJ2-7; v_call: TRBV5-6; clone_size: NA; cdr3_aa: CASSQQRTYEQYF; cdr3_nt: TGTGCCAGCAGCCAGCAGCGGACCTACGAGCAGTACTTC
d_call: TRBD2; j_call: TRBJ2-7; v_call: TRBV4-2; clone_size: NA; cdr3_aa: CASSQTSGRLDLYEQYF; cdr3_nt: TGTGCCAGCAGCCAGACTAGCGGGAGACTGGATTTATACGAGCAGTACTTC
d_call: TRBD1; j_call: TRBJ2-7; v_call: TRBV7-8; clone_size: NA; cdr3_aa: CASSLADRGSYEQYF; cdr3_nt: TGTGCCAGCAGCCTAGCGGACAGGGGCTCCTACGAGCAGTACTTC
d_call: TRBD1; j_call: TRBJ1-1; v_call: TRBV6-1; clone_size: NA; cdr3_aa: CASRSLTGGETEAFF; cdr3_nt: TGTGCCAGCAGATCCCTTACAGGGGGCGAGACTGAAGCTTTCTTT
d_call: TRBD1; j_call: TRBJ1-4; v_call: TRBV6-9; clone_size: NA; cdr3_aa: CASSGQGGMEKLFF; cdr3_nt: TGTGCCAGCAGCGGACAGGGGGGCATGGAAAAACTGTTTTTT
d_call: NA; j_call: TRBJ1-5; v_call: TRBV30; clone_size: NA; cdr3_aa: CAWSVSLAIQPQHF; cdr3_nt: TGTGCCTGGAGTGTGTCCCTGGCCATTCAGCCCCAGCATTTT
d_call: TRBD1; j_call: TRBJ2-3; v_call: TRBV29-1; clone_size: NA; cdr3_aa: CSGGDRAITDTQYF; cdr3_nt: TGCAGCGGGGGGGACAGGGCGATCACAGATACGCAGTATTTT
d_call: NA; j_call: TRBJ1-2; v_call: TRBV2; clone_size: NA; cdr3_aa: CASSAGGDYGYTF; cdr3_nt: TGTGCCAGCAGCGCGGGGGGGGACTATGGCTACACCTTC
d_call: NA; j_call: TRBJ1-4; v_call: TRBV28; clone_size: NA; cdr3_aa: CASSRQSTNEKLFF; cdr3_nt: TGTGCCAGCAGTCGACAATCAACTAATGAAAAACTGTTTTTT
d_call: NA; j_call: TRBJ1-1; v_call: TRBV2; clone_size: NA; cdr3_aa: CASRYRVLNTEAFF; cdr3_nt: TGTGCCAGCAGGTACAGGGTATTGAACACTGAAGCTTTCTTT
d_call: NA; j_call: TRBJ1-4; v_call: TRBV6-5; clone_size: NA; cdr3_aa: CASSYGGNEKLFF; cdr3_nt: TGTGCCAGCAGTTACGGTGGCAATGAAAAACTGTTTTTT
d_call: NA; j_call: TRBJ2-7; v_call: TRBV18; clone_size: NA; cdr3_aa: CASSPFGQDYEQYF; cdr3_nt: TGTGCCAGCTCACCTTTCGGACAAGACTACGAGCAGTACTTC
d_call: TRBD1; j_call: TRBJ2-3; v_call: TRBV2; clone_size: NA; cdr3_aa: CASSSLQGISTDTQYF; cdr3_nt: TGTGCCAGCAGCTCATTACAGGGGATCAGCACAGATACGCAGTATTTT
d_call: NA; j_call: TRBJ1-4; v_call: TRBV4-3; clone_size: NA; cdr3_aa: CASSQDPQGSAEKLFF; cdr3_nt: TGCGCCAGCAGCCAAGATCCGCAGGGGTCGGCAGAAAAACTGTTTTTT
d_call: TRBD1; j_call: TRBJ2-7; v_call: TRBV15; clone_size: once; cdr3_aa: CATSNRQGYEQYF; cdr3_nt: TGTGCCACCAGCAACAGACAGGGCTACGAGCAGTACTTC
d_call: TRBD1; j_call: TRBJ1-5; v_call: TRBV30; clone_size: once; cdr3_aa: CAWSPIPRTGTNQPQHF; cdr3_nt: TGTGCCTGGAGTCCCATCCCCCGGACAGGGACCAATCAGCCCCAGCATTTT
d_call: TRBD1; j_call: TRBJ2-2; v_call: TRBV7-2; clone_size: NA; cdr3_aa: CASSPGTANTGELFF; cdr3_nt: TGTGCCAGCAGCCCAGGGACAGCGAACACCGGGGAGCTGTTTTTT
d_call: TRBD1; j_call: TRBJ2-2; v_call: TRBV30; clone_size: NA; cdr3_aa: CAWTRQGAFYGGELFF; cdr3_nt: TGTGCCTGGACTCGACAGGGGGCTTTTTATGGCGGGGAGCTGTTTTTT
d_call: TRBD2; j_call: TRBJ2-3; v_call: TRBV6-4; clone_size: medium-sized; cdr3_aa: CASSDSSGGADTQYF; cdr3_nt: TGTGCCAGCAGTGACTCGAGCGGGGGGGCAGATACGCAGTATTTT
d_call: NA; j_call: TRBJ1-2; v_call: TRBV28; clone_size: NA; cdr3_aa: CASSLGQIYGYTF; cdr3_nt: TGTGCCAGCAGTTTAGGACAGATCTATGGCTACACCTTC
d_call: NA; j_call: TRBJ1-2; v_call: TRBV7-8; clone_size: NA; cdr3_aa: CASSLAGARGYTF; cdr3_nt: TGTGCCAGCAGCTTAGCGGGGGCGCGGGGCTACACCTTC
d_call: NA; j_call: TRBJ2-6; v_call: TRBV30; clone_size: NA; cdr3_aa: CAWSTGQSGANVLTF; cdr3_nt: TGTGCCTGGAGTACAGGACAGTCTGGGGCCAACGTCCTGACTTTC
d_call: TRBD1; j_call: TRBJ1-5; v_call: TRBV4-2; clone_size: NA; cdr3_aa: CASSQTLSGTGGNQPQHF; cdr3_nt: TGTGCCAGCAGCCAAACATTATCCGGGACAGGGGGCAATCAGCCCCAGCATTTT
d_call: TRBD2; j_call: TRBJ2-3; v_call: TRBV4-2; clone_size: NA; cdr3_aa: CASSQTSSGGDTQYF; cdr3_nt: TGTGCCAGCAGCCAAACCTCTAGCGGGGGAGATACGCAGTATTTT
d_call: TRBD1; j_call: TRBJ1-5; v_call: TRBV18; clone_size: NA; cdr3_aa: CASSQGQAVRQPQHF; cdr3_nt: TGTGCCAGCTCCCAGGGACAGGCGGTCAGGCAGCCCCAGCATTTT
d_call: TRBD2; j_call: TRBJ2-7; v_call: TRBV19; clone_size: NA; cdr3_aa: CASSILLAGSYEQYF; cdr3_nt: TGTGCCAGTAGTATATTGCTAGCGGGGAGCTACGAGCAGTACTTC
d_call: TRBD1; j_call: TRBJ2-3; v_call: TRBV11-2; clone_size: NA; cdr3_aa: CASRSGQGGPDTQYF; cdr3_nt: TGTGCCAGCAGATCCGGACAGGGGGGGCCAGATACGCAGTATTTT
d_call: NA; j_call: TRBJ1-5; v_call: TRBV7-9; clone_size: NA; cdr3_aa: CASSLGGGRPGRQPQHF; cdr3_nt: TGTGCCAGCAGCTTAGGGGGGGGGAGACCCGGGCGCCAGCCCCAGCATTTT
d_call: TRBD2; j_call: TRBJ2-7; v_call: TRBV19; clone_size: NA; cdr3_aa: CAVAGSYEQYF; cdr3_nt: TGTGCCGTAGCGGGATCCTACGAGCAGTACTTC
d_call: NA; j_call: TRBJ2-6; v_call: TRBV30; clone_size: NA; cdr3_aa: CAWSRIRSSGANVLTF; cdr3_nt: TGTGCCTGGAGTCGTATCAGAAGCTCTGGGGCCAACGTCCTGACTTTC
d_call: NA; j_call: TRBJ1-1; v_call: TRBV9; clone_size: NA; cdr3_aa: CASSAAQGIGDEAFF; cdr3_nt: TGTGCCAGCAGCGCCGCGCAGGGGATCGGGGATGAAGCTTTCTTT